The present TCR beta chain was sequenced within a study of blood T cell repertoires in COVID-19. Participants were aged roughly 18 to 89 years from approximately 25 US areas. This clone was seen more than once but under ten times. Data came from immunoSEQ multiplex PCR; TCRdb stores just in-frame clones and leaves some out. The data contain 200,000 to 300,000 clones, 65% to 90% of them singletons. The length of the CDR3 is 15 residues. Germline CDR1 SGHTA, CDR2 FQGNSA. V shed 0 bases and J shed 1 base, with 9 bases lying between them. The receptor was isolated from a woman in her 50s with acute COVID-19. The gene calls are TRBV7-2 and TRBJ1-2; D might be TRBD1 (5 bases). The sequencing input was PBMCs or T cells enriched from blood (not recorded which). The CDR3 loop is CASSLARANNYGYTF. The CDR3 DNA sequence: TGTGCCAGCAGCTTAGCCAGGGCTAATAACTATGGCTACACCTTC. Full variable domain (remainder filled in from reference TRBV7-2 and TRBJ1-2): GAGVSQSPSNKVTEKGKDVELRCDPISGHTALYWYRQSLGQGLEFLIYFQGNSAPDKSGLPSDRFSAERTGGSVSTLTIQRTQQEDSAVYLCASSLARANNYGYTFGSGTRLTVV.